This T cell receptor beta chain was profiled in a study of cytomegalovirus exposure and HLA in healthy donors. With respect to this clone: Its antigen is unidentified.

Amplification used 60 Vbeta primers and 13 Jbeta primers. Sequencing used immunoSEQ multiplex PCR; TCRdb keeps in-frame clones, though not all of them. The sample lists over 150,000 clones; roughly 80% were seen once. Notes on the study in general: Most sequenced TCRs were rare (though some public TCRs occurred in many donors). The study designated fewer than 200 TCR beta chains cytomegalovirus-associated. What TCR beta sequences reportedly achieved was accurate prediction of HLA-A and HLA-B alleles in most subjects.

Everyone who donated was a healthy bone marrow donor. Between the trimmed V and J ends, which lost 4 bases and 3 bases, there was a span of 13 bases. Germline V lookup: CDR1 SGDLS, CDR2 YYNGEE. This CDR3 comprises 14 residues. Specimen: PBMCs. J is TRBJ2-5 and V is TRBV9; D may be TRBD1 (5 bases). The clonotype originates from a male donor in good health and CMV-seronegative. CDR3 coding DNA: TGTGCCAGCAGCCCCGGACAAGCCAAAGAGACCCAGTACTTC. Encoded protein: CASSPGQAKETQYF. The full variable domain, in which reference TRBV9 and TRBJ2-5 provide the parts outside the CDR3, is DSGVTQTPKHLITATGQRVTLRCSPRSGDLSVYWYQQSLDQGLQFLIQYYNGEERAKGNILERFSAQQFPDLHSELNLSSLELGDSALYFCASSPGQAKETQYFGPGTRLLVL.